The entry below describes one T cell receptor beta chain. The antigen is undetermined. The CDR3 runs to 14 residues. The germline CDR1 and CDR2 sequences are PRHDT and FYEKMQ (reference sequence). Between the trimmed V and J ends, which lost 5 bases and 8 bases, there was a span of 13 bases. Here immunoSEQ multiplex PCR was the method, and the copy in TCRdb shows in-frame clones only, minus some. This sample carries 85,000 to 100,000 clones, under 95% of them seen once, and the ten largest clones take about 0.34%. The sample comes from a study of graft-versus-host responses after intestinal transplantation. Across the whole study: All recipients got anti-thymocyte globulin induction, then tacrolimus and steroids for 2 to 3 years.

General study findings and limits: High graft-versus-host to host-versus-graft T cell clonal ratios marked allografts of patients with graft-donor macrochimerism.

J is TRBJ1-6 and V is TRBV13; a weak D match, TRBD1 (6 bases). Here the sequenced sample was unstimulated CD4+ T cells sorted from spleen or lymph node cells, taken before transplant. This clonotype originated in a human donor who was the organ donor for an intestinal transplant. In DNA, the CDR3 is TGTGCCAGCAGCCAGGGGAGAGGTGATTCACCCCTCCACTTT. Amino acids: CASSQGRGDSPLHF.